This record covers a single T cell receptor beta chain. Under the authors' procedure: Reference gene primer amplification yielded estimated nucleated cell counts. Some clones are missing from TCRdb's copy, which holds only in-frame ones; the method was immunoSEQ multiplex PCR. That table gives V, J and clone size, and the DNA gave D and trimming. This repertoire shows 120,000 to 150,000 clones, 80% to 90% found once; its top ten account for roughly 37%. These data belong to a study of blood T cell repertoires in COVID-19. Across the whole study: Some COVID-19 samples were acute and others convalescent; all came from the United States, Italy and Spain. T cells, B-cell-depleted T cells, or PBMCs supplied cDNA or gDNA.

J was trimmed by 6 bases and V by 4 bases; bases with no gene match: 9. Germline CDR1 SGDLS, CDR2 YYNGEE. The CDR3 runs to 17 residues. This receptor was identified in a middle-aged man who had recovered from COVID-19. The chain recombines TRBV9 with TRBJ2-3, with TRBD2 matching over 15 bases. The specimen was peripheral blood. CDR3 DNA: TGTGCCAGCAGCCCCCGGACTAGCGGGGGGGTGGGGGATACGCAGTATTTT. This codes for CASSPRTSGGVGDTQYF.